This TCR beta chain was documented in a study of blood T cell repertoires in COVID-19. As for the study in general: COVID-19 samples from acute and convalescent phases originated in the United States, Italy and Spain. PBMCs, B-cell-depleted T cells, or T cells provided the cDNA or gDNA that made up the material.

Seattle patient enrollment occurred during active infection, with longitudinal follow-up thereafter. In the authors' workflow: Reference gene primers were amplified, and this amplification served to estimate nucleated cell counts. Clones were read by immunoSEQ multiplex PCR, and TCRdb kept only the in-frame ones, dropping some. V and J calls plus clone size are reproduced from that table; the DNA served to infer D and trimming. Here the sample spans 150,000 to 200,000 clones, 65% to 90% being singletons. In germline, CDR1 is LNHDA, CDR2 SQIVND (reference sequence). The V and J ends lost 2 bases and 5 bases respectively, with 13 bases between them. The CDR3 loop spans 15 amino acids.

Sequencing input: peripheral blood. This chain joins TRBV19 and TRBJ1-5; D is undetermined. The sequence derives from a middle-aged woman with COVID-19, enrolled during active disease. In DNA form, the CDR3 reads TGTGCCAGTAGTATAACTGCCGGGGTTGATCAGCCCCAGCATTTT. As protein: CASSITAGVDQPQHF.